The 23 T cell receptor beta chains below were found in one sample sequenced in a study of T cells in Graves' hyperthyroidism and ophthalmopathy. RNA transcripts were the template for amplifying TCR beta CDR3 regions. The HTBI primer set drove a first-round RT-PCR of the TCR CDR3. TCRdb passed the multiplex PCR reads through MiXCR, listing each CDR3 protein once. The data show around 200,000 distinct CDR3 sequences, with around 18% seen just once and roughly 44% held by the top ten. Sequencing used blood. All receptors derive from a man aged 40-49 years with Graves' hyperthyroidism.

This clonotype was seen many times. The J gene is TRBJ1-1, the V gene TRBV7-2; 7 nucleotides agree with TRBD1. Germline CDR1 reads SGHTA; CDR2 reads FQGNSA. Trimming removed 3 bases from V and 1 base from J; junction bases left unmatched: 5. This CDR3 spans 15 amino acids. In nucleotides, the CDR3 is TGTGCCAGCAGCTTTACCGGGACAGCGAACACTGAAGCTTTCTTT. It yields the protein CASSFTGTANTEAFF.

This clonotype was counted many times. The chain recombines TRBV7-3 with TRBJ2-2; 7 positions match TRBD2. With V trimmed by 0 bases and J by 6 bases, 1 base remained unmatched. The CDR3 loop spans 14 amino acids. Germline V gives CDR1 SGHTA, CDR2 FQGTGA. The CDR3 DNA reads TGTGCCAGCAGCTTAACCCGGGGGGCCGGGGAGCTGTTTTTT. Translated, it gives CASSLTRGAGELFF.

This clonotype was recorded many times. The chain joins TRBV27 to TRBJ2-7; D is possibly TRBD2 (5 bases). The CDR3 is 16 amino acids. Germline V CDR1 and CDR2: MNHEY, SMNVEV (reference sequence). V was cut by 0 bases and J by 2 bases, with 14 bases left in between. In DNA form, the CDR3 reads TGTGCCAGCAGTTTATCGGACTCGACACCAACCTACGAGCAGTACTTC. Its translation: CASSLSDSTPTYEQYF.

Regarding this clonotype: A much larger clone sits a single nucleotide away, making a read error possible. The CDR3 does not end in the conserved phenylalanine or tryptophan, so this is likely a read error. The chain uses TRBV7-6 and TRBJ2-7, with 11 bases matching TRBD1. This CDR3 region has 15 residues. Germline-derived CDR1 and CDR2 are SGHVS and FNYEAQ. With 5 bases clipped from V and 4 bases from J, the junction kept 7 bases outside the gene matches. The CDR3 loop is CASSEGTGGGYEQYL. CDR3 nucleotide sequence: TGTGCCAGCAGCGAAGGGACAGGGGGGGGTTACGAGCAGTACCTC.

In its sample, this clonotype was seen many times. The rearrangement links TRBV28 to TRBJ1-1; D gene ambiguous. Germline V CDR1 and CDR2: MDHEN, SYDVKM. V lost 10 bases and J 1 base, leaving 19 bases between the germline ends. There are 15 residues in the CDR3. CDR3 amino acids: CATNEWAGTNTEAFF. The CDR3 coding sequence is TGTGCCACCAACGAATGGGCAGGAACGAACACTGAAGCTTTCTTT. The full variable domain, completed using reference TRBV28 and TRBJ1-1, is DVKVTQSSRYLVKRTGEKVFLECVQDMDHENMFWYRQDPGLGLRLIYFSYDVKMKEKGDIPEGYSVSREKKERFSLILESASTNQTSMYLCATNEWAGTNTEAFFGQGTRLTVV.

The chain couples TRBV7-2 to TRBJ2-2; the D is unclear. CDR3 size: 14 residues. Deletions cut 6 bases from V and 3 bases from J, with 11 bases between. CDR1 and CDR2 (germline): SGHTA, FQGNSA. The CDR3 reads CASSLSRDTGELFF. CDR3 nucleotides: TGTGCCAGCAGTCTTTCTAGGGACACCGGGGAGCTGTTTTTT.

This clonotype has at least ten counts. Written as DNA, the CDR3 is TGTGCCGCCGTTGGGGAGGACTATGGCTACACCTTC. This codes for CAAVGEDYGYTF. The chain employs TRBV18 and TRBJ1-2; D gene ambiguous. Looked up from germline, CDR1 is KGHSH and CDR2 is LQKENI. The CDR3 is 12 residues long. V was clipped by 11 bases and J by 3 bases, with 13 bases between them.

The rearrangement uses TRBV11-2 and TRBJ2-3, with D unclear. This CDR3 has 13 residues. From germline, CDR1 is SGHAT and CDR2 FQNNGV. V was clipped by 2 bases and J by 3 bases, with 6 bases between them. The CDR3 here is CASSLQLTDTQYF. Written as DNA, the CDR3 is TGTGCCAGCAGCTTACAACTTACAGATACGCAGTATTTT.

The chain couples TRBV6-1 to TRBJ2-7, with 7 bases matching TRBD1. V lost 6 bases to trimming and J lost 2 bases; unmatched junction nucleotides: 10. Germline V gene data show CDR1 as MNHNS and CDR2 as SASEGT. There are 15 residues in the CDR3. DNA of the CDR3: TGTGCCAGCAGGTCGGGACAGCGAACCGCCTACGAGCAGTACTTC. Translated, it gives CASRSGQRTAYEQYF.

This chain uses TRBV28 with TRBJ2-7; perhaps TRBD1 as D (5 bases). Germline CDR1 MDHEN, CDR2 SYDVKM. The CDR3 consists of 13 residues. The ends were cut back, 4 bases at V and 1 base at J, with 8 bases in the middle. CDR3 nucleotide sequence: TGTGCCAGCAGTTCAAAGGGGTCCTACGAGCAGTACTTC. Protein: CASSSKGSYEQYF.

The rearrangement joins TRBV20-1 to TRBJ1-1; D gene ambiguous. Germline lookup yields CDR1 DFQATT and CDR2 SNEGSKA (reference sequence). The CDR3 is made up of 14 amino acids. Between the trimmed V and J ends, which lost 1 base and 3 bases, there was a span of 12 bases. The CDR3 coding sequence is TGCAGTGCTAGAGGGCCCGCCACCCACACTGAAGCTTTCTTT. It is translated as CSARGPATHTEAFF.

The chain couples TRBV4-2 to TRBJ1-2; possibly TRBD1 for D (5 bases). V shed 6 bases and J shed 1 base, with 18 bases lying between them. The CDR3 is 16 amino acids. The germline V gene has CDR1 LGHNA and CDR2 YNFKEQ. CDR3 region: CASRLRDGAFNYGYTF. CDR3 DNA: TGTGCCAGCAGGCTCCGGGACGGTGCTTTTAACTATGGCTACACCTTC.

This clonotype showed up many times. The rearrangement links TRBV2 to TRBJ2-7; TRBD2 is a possible D gene (7 bases). Germline-derived CDR1 and CDR2 are SNHLY and FYNNEI. The CDR3 length is 16 residues. The ends were cut back, 6 bases at V and 5 bases at J, with 23 bases in the middle. CDR3 nucleotide sequence: TGTGCCAGCAGCGGAATAGGGGGAGGGGGGATCGACGAGCAGTACTTC. Translated: CASSGIGGGGIDEQYF.

This clonotype was seen ten or more times. This chain uses TRBV6-1 with TRBJ1-5; 11 bases fit TRBD1. Trimming removed 5 bases from V and 2 bases from J; junction bases left unmatched: 8. The CDR3 has 17 residues. Per the germline V gene, CDR1 is MNHNS and CDR2 is SASEGT. The CDR3 reads CASSLRDRGEGNQPQHF. The DNA for the CDR3 is TGTGCCAGCAGTTTACGGGACAGGGGGGAAGGCAATCAGCCCCAGCATTTT.

This clonotype was counted at least ten times. This rearrangement joins TRBV2 to TRBJ1-1, with D unclear. This CDR3 has 12 residues. Trimming took off 9 bases at V and 7 bases at J, with 15 bases between the two ends. Germline CDR1 SNHLY, CDR2 FYNNEI. In nucleotides, the CDR3 is TGTGCCAGTACGGCCTGGGCTCGTGAAGCTTTCTTT. Translation gives CASTAWAREAFF.

This clonotype was counted many times. The V and J genes are TRBV2 and TRBJ2-2; a possible D gene is TRBD2 (5 bases). Trimming pared 7 bases from V and 5 bases from J, leaving 14 bases between. Germline V gives CDR1 SNHLY, CDR2 FYNNEI. The CDR3 spans 14 residues. The CDR3 nucleotides read TGTGCCAGCAATCGGGGTCCACGGACCGGGGAGCTGTTTTTT. Translating it yields CASNRGPRTGELFF. Filled out from reference TRBV2 and TRBJ2-2, the complete variable domain reads EPEVTQTPSHQVTQMGQEVILRCVPISNHLYFYWYRQILGQKVEFLVSFYNNEISEKSEIFDDQFSVERPDGSNFTLKIRSTKLEDSAMYFCASNRGPRTGELFFGEGSRLTVL.

This clonotype has a count of ten or more. The chain couples TRBV6-1 to TRBJ1-6, with D uncertain. The CDR3 runs 16 residues. Germline CDR1 reads MNHNS; CDR2 reads SASEGT. V was clipped by 10 bases and J by 7 bases, with 23 bases between them. CDR3 region: CATSRSGQANNSPLHF. Written as DNA, the CDR3 is TGTGCCACTTCGAGGTCGGGCCAGGCGAACAATTCACCCCTCCACTTT.

In this sample, this clonotype turned up a few times. This chain uses TRBV2 with TRBJ1-5; D perhaps matches TRBD1 (5 bases). V was trimmed by 5 bases and J by 1 base, leaving 9 bases between them. CDR1 and CDR2 from the germline V gene are SNHLY and FYNNEI. CDR3 size: 14 residues. CDR3: CASSKTVSNQPQHF. The CDR3 bases are TGTGCCAGCAGTAAGACAGTGAGCAATCAGCCCCAGCATTTT.

Many counts were recorded for this clonotype. V gene TRBV18 combines with J gene TRBJ1-4, with a possible D match to TRBD1 (5 bases). The CDR3 spans 14 residues. The germline V gene encodes CDR1 KGHSH and CDR2 LQKENI. The V end lost 6 bases, the J end lost 7 bases, and 15 bases lay between the germline ends. CDR3: CASSPQGLFEKLFF. The CDR3 region has the DNA TGTGCCAGCTCGCCGCAGGGACTTTTTGAAAAACTGTTTTTT.

In this sample, this clonotype turned up many times. The chain joins TRBV2 to TRBJ2-2; D perhaps matches TRBD1 (5 bases). CDR1 and CDR2 from the germline V gene are SNHLY and FYNNEI. The CDR3 is made up of 14 amino acids. With 4 bases removed from V and 2 bases from J, the gap between germline ends came to 8 bases. CDR3 in DNA: TGTGCCAGCAGTGTGACAGCTAACACCGGGGAGCTGTTTTTT. This translates into CASSVTANTGELFF.

Only a few counts were recorded for this clonotype. V and J are TRBV6-1 and TRBJ1-2, with unresolved D. Trimming removed 7 bases at V and 1 base at J, with 16 bases between. Per germline, CDR1 MNHNS and CDR2 SASEGT. This CDR3 contains 15 residues. CDR3 protein: CASTRGVDLNYGYTF. In DNA, the CDR3 is TGTGCCAGCACCCGAGGCGTGGACCTTAACTATGGCTACACCTTC.

The V gene is TRBV2, the J gene TRBJ2-2, with a weak D call TRBD2 (6 bases). This CDR3 contains 15 residues. Trimming took 7 bases from V and 7 from J, leaving 19 bases between them. CDR1 is SNHLY and CDR2 is FYNNEI in the germline V gene. The CDR3 is CASKGSDYEIGELFF. The CDR3 DNA reads as TGTGCCAGCAAAGGATCGGACTACGAAATCGGGGAGCTGTTTTTT.

This clonotype was picked up many times. The gene calls are TRBV30 and TRBJ2-5; maybe TRBD1 (6 bases). The V gene's germline CDR1 is GTSNPN and CDR2 SVGIG (reference sequence). Trimming took 2 bases from V and 5 from J, leaving 12 bases between them. This CDR3 comprises 13 residues. The CDR3 DNA sequence: TGTGCCTGGAGTAGTCAGGGGACGGAGACCCAGTACTTC. Its protein is CAWSSQGTETQYF.